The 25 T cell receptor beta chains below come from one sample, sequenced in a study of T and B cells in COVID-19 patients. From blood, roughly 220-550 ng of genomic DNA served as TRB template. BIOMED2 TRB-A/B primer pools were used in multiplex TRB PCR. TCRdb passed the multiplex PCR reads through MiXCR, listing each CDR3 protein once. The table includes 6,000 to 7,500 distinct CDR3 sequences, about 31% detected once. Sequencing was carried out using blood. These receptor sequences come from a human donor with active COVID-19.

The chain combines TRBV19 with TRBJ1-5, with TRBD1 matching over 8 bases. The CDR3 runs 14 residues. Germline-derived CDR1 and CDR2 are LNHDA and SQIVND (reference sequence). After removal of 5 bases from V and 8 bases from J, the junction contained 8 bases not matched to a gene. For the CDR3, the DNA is TGTGCCAGTAGTCTTACCACAGGGGGGGAGCCCCAGCATTTT. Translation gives CASSLTTGGEPQHF.

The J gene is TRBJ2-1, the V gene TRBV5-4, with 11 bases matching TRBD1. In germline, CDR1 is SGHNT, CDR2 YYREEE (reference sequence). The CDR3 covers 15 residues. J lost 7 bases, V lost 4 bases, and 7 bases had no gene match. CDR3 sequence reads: CASSHGQGANNEQFF. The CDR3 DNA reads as TGTGCCAGCAGCCATGGACAGGGGGCGAATAATGAGCAGTTCTTC.

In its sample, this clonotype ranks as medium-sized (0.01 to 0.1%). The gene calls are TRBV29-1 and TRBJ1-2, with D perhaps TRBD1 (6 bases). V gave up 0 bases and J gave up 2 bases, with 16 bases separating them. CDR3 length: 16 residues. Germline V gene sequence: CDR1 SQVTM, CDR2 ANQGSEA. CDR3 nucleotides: TGCAGCGTTGAAGATTTTAAGGGGGATCAGAACTATGGCTACACCTTC. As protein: CSVEDFKGDQNYGYTF.

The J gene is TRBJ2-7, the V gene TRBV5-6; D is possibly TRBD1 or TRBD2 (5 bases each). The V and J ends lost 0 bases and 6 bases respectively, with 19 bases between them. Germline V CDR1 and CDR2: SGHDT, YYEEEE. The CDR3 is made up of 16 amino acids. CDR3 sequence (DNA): TGTGCCAGCAGCTTGGGGGTGGAGGAGATCGGGGCCGAGCAGTACGTC. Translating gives CASSLGVEEIGAEQYV.

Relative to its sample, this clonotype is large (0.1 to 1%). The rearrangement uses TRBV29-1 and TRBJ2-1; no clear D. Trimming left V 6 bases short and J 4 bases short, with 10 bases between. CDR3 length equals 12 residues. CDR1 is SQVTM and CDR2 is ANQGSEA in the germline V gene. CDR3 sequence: CSVHDGYNEQFF. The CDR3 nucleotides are TGCAGCGTGCACGACGGTTACAATGAGCAGTTCTTC.

Here the CDR3 DNA reads TGCAGTGCTCAGGGGGGAACAGATACGCAGTATTTT. Its protein product is CSAQGGTDTQYF. The rearrangement uses TRBV20-1 and TRBJ2-3; D possibly corresponds to TRBD1 (7 bases). Germline V gene data show CDR1 as DFQATT and CDR2 as SNEGSKA (reference sequence). Deletions cut 5 bases from V and 3 bases from J, with 9 bases between. The CDR3 consists of 12 residues.

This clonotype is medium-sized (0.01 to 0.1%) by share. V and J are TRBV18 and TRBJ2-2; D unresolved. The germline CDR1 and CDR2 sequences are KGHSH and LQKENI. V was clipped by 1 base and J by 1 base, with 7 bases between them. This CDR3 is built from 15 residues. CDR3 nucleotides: TGTGCCAGCTCACCACAACCGTTGAACACCGGGGAGCTGTTTTTT. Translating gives CASSPQPLNTGELFF.

The CDR3 bases are TGTGCCATCCCGGATGACAGGGGGCATGGCTACACCTTC. Its protein product is CAIPDDRGHGYTF. The chain employs TRBV10-3 and TRBJ1-2; TRBD1 matches 10 bases. The CDR3 has 13 residues. Germline CDR1 ENHRY, CDR2 SYGVKD. The junction had 6 bases not matched to a gene; V was cut back by 8 bases and J by 6 bases.

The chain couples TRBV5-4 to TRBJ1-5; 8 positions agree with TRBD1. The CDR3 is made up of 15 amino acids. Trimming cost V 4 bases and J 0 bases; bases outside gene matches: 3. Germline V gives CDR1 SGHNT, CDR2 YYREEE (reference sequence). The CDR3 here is CASSNGTGSNQPQHF. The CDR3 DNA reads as TGTGCCAGCAGCAATGGGACAGGTAGCAATCAGCCCCAGCATTTT.

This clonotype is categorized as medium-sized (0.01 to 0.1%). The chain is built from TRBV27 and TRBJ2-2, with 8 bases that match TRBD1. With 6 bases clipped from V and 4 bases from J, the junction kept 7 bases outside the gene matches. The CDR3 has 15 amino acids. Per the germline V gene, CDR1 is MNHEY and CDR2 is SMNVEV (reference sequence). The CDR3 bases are TGTGCCAGCAGCCTGACAGGGGTCATCACCGGGGAGCTGTTTTTT. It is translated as CASSLTGVITGELFF.

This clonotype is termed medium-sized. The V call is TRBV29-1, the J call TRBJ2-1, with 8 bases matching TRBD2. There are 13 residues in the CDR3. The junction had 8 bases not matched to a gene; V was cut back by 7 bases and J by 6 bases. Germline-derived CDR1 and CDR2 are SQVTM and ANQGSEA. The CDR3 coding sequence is TGCAGCGCCCGGGGGGGCCGAGGCAATGAGCAGTTCTTC. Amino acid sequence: CSARGGRGNEQFF.

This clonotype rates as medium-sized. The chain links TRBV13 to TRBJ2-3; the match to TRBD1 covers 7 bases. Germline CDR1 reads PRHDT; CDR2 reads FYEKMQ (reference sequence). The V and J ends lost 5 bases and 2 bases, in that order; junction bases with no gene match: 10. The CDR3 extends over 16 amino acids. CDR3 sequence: CASSTDRVLPTDTQYF. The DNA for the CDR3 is TGTGCCAGCAGCACCGACAGGGTCCTTCCCACAGATACGCAGTATTTT.

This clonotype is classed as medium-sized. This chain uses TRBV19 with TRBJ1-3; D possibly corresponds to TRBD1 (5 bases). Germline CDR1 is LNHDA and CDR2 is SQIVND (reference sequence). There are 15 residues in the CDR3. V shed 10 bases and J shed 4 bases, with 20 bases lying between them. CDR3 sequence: CATSLIPGQGNTIYF. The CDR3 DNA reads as TGTGCCACCTCGCTGATTCCGGGGCAAGGAAACACCATATATTTT.

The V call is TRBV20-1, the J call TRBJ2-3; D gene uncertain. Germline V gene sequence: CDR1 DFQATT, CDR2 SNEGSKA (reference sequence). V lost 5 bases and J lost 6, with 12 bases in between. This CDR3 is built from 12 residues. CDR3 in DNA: TGCAGTGCTCAACTCCATAGGGATACGCAGTATTTT. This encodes CSAQLHRDTQYF.

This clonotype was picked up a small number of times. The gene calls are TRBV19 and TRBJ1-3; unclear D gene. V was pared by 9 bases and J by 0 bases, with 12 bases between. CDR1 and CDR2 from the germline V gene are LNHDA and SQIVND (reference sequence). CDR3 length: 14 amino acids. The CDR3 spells CASSGGGSGNTIYF. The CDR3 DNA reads TGTGCCAGCTCAGGAGGCGGCTCTGGAAACACCATATATTTT.

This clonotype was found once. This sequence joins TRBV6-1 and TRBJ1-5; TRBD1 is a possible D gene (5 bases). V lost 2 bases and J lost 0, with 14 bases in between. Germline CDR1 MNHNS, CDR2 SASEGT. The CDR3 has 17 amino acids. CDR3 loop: CASSEYGWGDSNQPQHF. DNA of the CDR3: TGTGCCAGCAGTGAATATGGGTGGGGGGATAGCAATCAGCCCCAGCATTTT.

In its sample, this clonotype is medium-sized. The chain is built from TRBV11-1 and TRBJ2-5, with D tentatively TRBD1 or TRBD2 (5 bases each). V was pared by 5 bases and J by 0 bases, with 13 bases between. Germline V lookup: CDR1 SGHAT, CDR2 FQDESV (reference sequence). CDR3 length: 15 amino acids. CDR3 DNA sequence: TGTGCCAGCAGCCTGCTCCGGGGCTACCAAGAGACCCAGTACTTC. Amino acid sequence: CASSLLRGYQETQYF. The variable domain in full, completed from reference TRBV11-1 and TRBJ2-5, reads EAEVAQSPRYKITEKSQAVAFWCDPISGHATLYWYRQILGQGPELLVQFQDESVVDDSQLPKDRFSAERLKGVDSTLKIQPAELGDSAMYLCASSLLRGYQETQYFGPGTRLLVL.

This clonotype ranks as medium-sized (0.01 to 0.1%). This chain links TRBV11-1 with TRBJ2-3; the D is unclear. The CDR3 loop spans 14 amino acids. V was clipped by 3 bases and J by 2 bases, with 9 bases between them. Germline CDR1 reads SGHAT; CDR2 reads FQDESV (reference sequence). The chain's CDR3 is CASSLRIHTDTQYF. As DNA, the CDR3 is TGTGCCAGCAGCTTGCGGATACACACAGATACGCAGTATTTT. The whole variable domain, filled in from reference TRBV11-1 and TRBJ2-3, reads EAEVAQSPRYKITEKSQAVAFWCDPISGHATLYWYRQILGQGPELLVQFQDESVVDDSQLPKDRFSAERLKGVDSTLKIQPAELGDSAMYLCASSLRIHTDTQYFGPGTRLTVL.

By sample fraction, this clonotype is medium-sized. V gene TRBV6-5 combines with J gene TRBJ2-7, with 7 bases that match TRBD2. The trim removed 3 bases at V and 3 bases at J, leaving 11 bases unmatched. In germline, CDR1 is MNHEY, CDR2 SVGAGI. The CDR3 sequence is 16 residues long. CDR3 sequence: CASSYFFREGFYEQYF. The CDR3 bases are TGTGCCAGCAGTTATTTCTTTAGGGAGGGGTTCTACGAGCAGTACTTC.

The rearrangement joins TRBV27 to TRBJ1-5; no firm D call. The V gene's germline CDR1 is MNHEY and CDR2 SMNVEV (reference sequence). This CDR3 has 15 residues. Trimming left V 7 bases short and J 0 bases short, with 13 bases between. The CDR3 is CASTPGRYSNQPQHF. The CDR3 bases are TGTGCCAGCACCCCCGGCAGATATAGCAATCAGCCCCAGCATTTT.

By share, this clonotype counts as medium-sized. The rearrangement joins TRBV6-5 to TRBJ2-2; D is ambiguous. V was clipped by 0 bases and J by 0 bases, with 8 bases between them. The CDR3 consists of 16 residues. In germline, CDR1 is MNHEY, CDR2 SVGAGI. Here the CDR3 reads CASSYSGYTNTGELFF. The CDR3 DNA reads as TGTGCCAGCAGTTACTCAGGGTATACGAACACCGGGGAGCTGTTTTTT.

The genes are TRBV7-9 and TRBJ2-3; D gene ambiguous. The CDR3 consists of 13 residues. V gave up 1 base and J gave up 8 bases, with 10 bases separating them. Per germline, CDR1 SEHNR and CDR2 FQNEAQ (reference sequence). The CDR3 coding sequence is TGTGCCAGCAGCTTAGGGAATCAAGCTACGCAGTATTTT. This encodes CASSLGNQATQYF. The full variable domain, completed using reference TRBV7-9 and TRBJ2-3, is DTGVSQNPRHKITKRGQNVTFRCDPISEHNRLYWYRQTLGQGPEFLTYFQNEAQLEKSRLLSDRFSAERPKGSFSTLEIQRTEQGDSAMYLCASSLGNQATQYFGPGTRLTVL.

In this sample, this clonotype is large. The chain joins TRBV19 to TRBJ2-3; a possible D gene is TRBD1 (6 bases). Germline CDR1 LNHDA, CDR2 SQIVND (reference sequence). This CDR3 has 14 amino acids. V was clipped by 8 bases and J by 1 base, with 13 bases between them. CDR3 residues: CASSTGFGTDTQYF. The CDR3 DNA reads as TGTGCCAGTTCTACAGGGTTCGGCACAGATACGCAGTATTTT. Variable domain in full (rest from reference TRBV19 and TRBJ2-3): DGGITQSPKYLFRKEGQNVTLSCEQNLNHDAMYWYRQDPGQGLRLIYYSQIVNDFQKGDIAEGYSVSREKKESFPLTVTSAQKNPTAFYLCASSTGFGTDTQYFGPGTRLTVL.

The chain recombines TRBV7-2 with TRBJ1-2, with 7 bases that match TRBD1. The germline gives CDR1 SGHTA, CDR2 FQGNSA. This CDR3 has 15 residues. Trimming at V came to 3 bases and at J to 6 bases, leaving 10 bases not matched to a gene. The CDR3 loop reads CASSFDDRVGNGYTF. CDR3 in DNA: TGTGCCAGCAGCTTCGATGACAGGGTCGGGAATGGCTACACCTTC.

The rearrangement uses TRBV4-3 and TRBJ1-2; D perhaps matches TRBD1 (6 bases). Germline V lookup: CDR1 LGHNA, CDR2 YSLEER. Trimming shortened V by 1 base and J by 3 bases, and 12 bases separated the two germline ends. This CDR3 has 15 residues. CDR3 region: CASSQAKAGDYGYTF. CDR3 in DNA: TGCGCCAGCAGCCAAGCTAAGGCAGGGGACTATGGCTACACCTTC.